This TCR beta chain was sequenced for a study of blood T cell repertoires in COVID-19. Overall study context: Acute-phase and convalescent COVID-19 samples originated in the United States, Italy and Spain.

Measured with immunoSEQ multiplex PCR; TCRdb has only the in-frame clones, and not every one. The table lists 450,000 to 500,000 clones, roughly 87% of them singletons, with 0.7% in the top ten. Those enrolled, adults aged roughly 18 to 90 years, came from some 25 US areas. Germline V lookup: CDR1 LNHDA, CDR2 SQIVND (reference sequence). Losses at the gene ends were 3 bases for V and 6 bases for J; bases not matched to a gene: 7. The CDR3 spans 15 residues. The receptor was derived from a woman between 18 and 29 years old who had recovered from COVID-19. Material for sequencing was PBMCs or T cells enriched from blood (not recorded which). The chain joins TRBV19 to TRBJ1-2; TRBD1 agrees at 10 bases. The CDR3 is CASSIGQGGNNGYTF. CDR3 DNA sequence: TGTGCCAGTAGTATCGGACAGGGGGGAAATAATGGCTACACCTTC.